These 5 T cell receptor beta chains share one sample of origin, sequenced in a study of blood T cell repertoires in COVID-19 (dated by TCRdb to 2020 to 2021). Library method: the immunoSEQ multiplex PCR assay. Drawn from immuneACCESS, this table holds only the in-frame rearrangements with V and J called that TCRdb kept. Clones are partly lost; checked studies trace under half to an unresolved V gene and leave the rest unexplained. In this sample the table shows 200,000 to 250,000 clones, more than 75% of which occur a single time. Jointly, the top ten make up about 0.91% of the sample. The sample consisted of peripheral blood. Receptors originate from a middle-aged man with acute or convalescent COVID-19.

The rearrangement uses TRBV6-7 and TRBJ1-5; D gene uncertain. TRBV6-7 is known as an ORF, though its function is uncertain. The CDR3 has 15 residues. The germline V and J ends were trimmed by 4 bases and 1 base, with 11 bases remaining between them. The CDR3 spells CASSFPAESNQPQHF. In nucleotides, the CDR3 is TGTGCCAGCAGTTTCCCCGCGGAAAGCAATCAGCCCCAGCATTTT.

The V call is TRBV5-1, the J call TRBJ2-3; maybe TRBD1 (6 bases). Per the germline V gene, CDR1 is SGHRS and CDR2 is YFSETQ. Trimming took 4 bases from V and 5 from J, leaving 14 bases between them. The CDR3 contains 14 residues. This CDR3 reads CASSLQGARDTQYF. The CDR3 DNA follows: TGCGCCAGCAGCCTACAGGGTGCGAGAGATACGCAGTATTTT.

This chain links TRBV5-1 with TRBJ1-1, with 7 bases identical to TRBD1. The CDR3 runs 15 residues. CDR1 is SGHRS, CDR2 YFSETQ, per germline. The trim removed 4 bases at V and 7 bases at J, leaving 13 bases unmatched. CDR3 amino acids: CASSLSGTVTYEAFF. CDR3 sequence (DNA): TGCGCCAGCAGCCTCTCCGGGACAGTTACATATGAAGCTTTCTTT.

The count of this clone is one. The chain carries TRBV5-1 and TRBJ2-7; D gene unclear. CDR1 SGHRS and CDR2 YFSETQ come from the germline V gene. The V gene lost 0 bases and the J gene lost 0 bases, with 7 bases spanning the gap. The CDR3 length is 14 residues. CDR3 region: CASSLEESSYEQYF. CDR3 DNA: TGCGCCAGCAGCTTGGAGGAGAGCTCCTACGAGCAGTACTTC.

The rearrangement uses TRBV3-1 (or the pseudogene TRBV3-2) and TRBJ2-5, with 7 bases that match TRBD2. CDR3 size: 14 residues. The trim removed 4 bases at V and 1 base at J, leaving 3 bases unmatched. The V gene's germline CDR1 is LGHDT and CDR2 YNNKEL (reference sequence). This CDR3 is CASSLLAVQETQYF. The CDR3 region has the DNA TGTGCCAGCAGCCTCCTAGCGGTCCAAGAGACCCAGTACTTC.